This TCR beta chain was sequenced in a study of a mutant IDH1 vaccine in newly diagnosed glioma listed by TCRdb under 2021. Looking at the study overall: Of the approximately 30 treated patients, approximately 62% were male and around 40% were female, and the mean age was 40.4 years. Longitudinal TCRB deep sequencing was performed for about two dozen treated patients wherever samples were available for exploratory analyses. Before enrollment, most patients had been given radiochemotherapy with temozolomide as standard therapy, while the rest had received either radiotherapy alone or temozolomide alone. Peripheral blood was drawn at six visits: V03 (baseline), V05, V07, V10, V12 and V13. The full study reports these points: Selection of PBMC samples for TCRB deep sequencing was based on availability. Pseudoprogression appeared unrelated to alterations in the top peripheral T cell clonotypes detected by TCRB sequencing. Across multiple MHC alleles, vaccine-induced immune responses were seen in around 93% of patients. The authors stated that sample limitations prevented analyses of patient blood samples from being reproduced.

V and J are trimmed by 4 bases and 3 bases, and the gene matches miss 3 bases of the junction. Reading from cysteine to phenylalanine, the CDR3 counts 13 amino acids. Kept here is only the CDR3 DNA, which spans 39 bases and is read in frame from base 1. Taken from the germline V gene, the CDR1 and CDR2 loops are SGHRS and YFSETQ. The library was prepared using the immunoSEQ multiplex PCR assay. Following the manufacturer's protocol, the hsTCRB Kit was used to amplify rearranged TCR beta chain sequences. Sequencing of TCRB libraries was carried out on an Illumina MiSeq. The original pipeline was this. Demultiplexing, trimming and gene mapping were performed with the kit vendor's proprietary platform. Sourced from immuneACCESS, this table was stored by TCRdb with only in-frame sequences that have V and J called. A share of the clones is absent; for the studies checked, an unresolved V gene accounts for under half, and the remainder has no known explanation. The DNA was the basis for D and trimming; V, J and clone size are from that table. A total of tens of thousands of clones appear in this sample, roughly 80% of them only once. The top ten clonotypes cover less than 2% of the sample.

The time point label here, explained by the study, means: baseline, week 1 (first vaccination visit). The treatment or condition label corresponds to: pre-vaccination baseline after standard-of-care therapy. All donors had newly diagnosed IDH1-mutant astrocytomas of WHO grade 3 or 4 that showed loss of nuclear ATRX. The samples were drawn from NOA16, a multicentre, single-arm, open-label phase I trial in Germany that tested a mutant IDH1 peptide vaccine in humans for the first time. For immunogenicity testing, the blood drawn at visit V03 was used as the baseline sample. Genomic DNA for TCRB sequencing was extracted from EDTA blood using the DNeasy Blood and Tissue Kit. As to this clone: Its target antigen remains unknown. Per-nucleotide qualities are absent, and no much larger clonotype sits a single base away.

The TCR originated in a woman in her thirties or forties with glioma. The chain joins TRBV5-1 to TRBJ2-5; TRBD1 agrees with 7 junctional bases. The sample in question was PBMCs, obtained from a glioma patient treated with radiotherapy, temozolomide or both. The CDR3 reads as follows: CASSLTGKETQYF. The sequenced DNA is TGCGCCAGCAGCCTGACAGGGAAAGAGACCCAGTACTTC.